This T cell receptor (beta chain) was captured in a study of OX40 agonist ivuxolimab in advanced cancers. About the research overall: Previous treatment with anti-PD-1, anti-PD-L1 or anti-CTLA-4 therapy was allowed; roughly 40% had received some.

Study-level points and caveats: In general, CD8+ T cells held more expanded clones than CD4+ did, on average.

Trimming left V 3 bases short and J 7 bases short, with 13 bases between. The CDR3 has 14 residues. Per the germline V gene, CDR1 is ENHRY and CDR2 is SYGVKD. Libraries were prepared by immunoSEQ multiplex PCR; TCRdb keeps only in-frame clonotypes and omits some of them. This repertoire shows about 98,000 clones, around 85% found once; its top ten account for around 0.52%. A few counts support this clone. Its antigen is not known. This receptor was obtained from an adult with an advanced solid tumor such as melanoma, head and neck, liver or kidney cancer. The specimen comprised CD4+ or CD8+ T cells sorted from blood, sampled in a trial of the OX40 agonist ivuxolimab. The chain joins TRBV10-3 to TRBJ1-5; unclear D gene. CDR3 sequence reads: CAISDPAGRQPQHF. The CDR3 DNA sequence: TGTGCCATCAGTGACCCCGCAGGCCGGCAGCCCCAGCATTTT.